The rows below give T cell receptor beta chains drawn from one sample of a study of CD8+ T cells in alopecia areata. Measured with immunoSEQ multiplex PCR; TCRdb has only the in-frame clones, and not every one. Of roughly 220,000 clones in the sample, around two fifths were seen once. Sequencing used CD4+ T cells sorted from blood, obtained at roughly week 30, from a patient treated with tofacitinib. These TCRs come from a human donor with alopecia areata. The CDR3 runs from the conserved cysteine through the conserved F or W. D genes are given only for firm matches. Rows give clone size only sometimes, using once, few, many, or a class for an expanded clone.

V	D	length	J	size	DNA	CDR3
TRBV2	TRBD1	16	TRBJ1-2	-	TGTGCCAGCTCCCGACAGGGGGCTGGAGCTAACTATGGCTACACCTTC	CASSRQGAGANYGYTF
TRBV10-1	TRBD1	11	TRBJ2-7	-	TGCGCCAGCAGGGGACAGGGGGCTATGTACTTC	CASRGQGAMYF
TRBV27	-	13	TRBJ2-1	-	TGTGCCAGCTCCGCGGCGGGACGGGGAAGAAAGTTCTTC	CASSAAGRGRKFF
TRBV9	-	13	TRBJ2-3	few	TGTGCCAGCAGCGCAGGAGGCACAGATACGCAGTATTTT	CASSAGGTDTQYF
TRBV6-6	-	14	TRBJ1-6	few	TGTGCCAGCAGCGGCGGGGAGGGTATGACACCCCTCCACTTT	CASSGGEGMTPLHF
TRBV9	TRBD1	15	TRBJ1-6	few	TGTGCCAGCAGCGTAGAAGGGGGCGATCGATCACCCCTCCACTTT	CASSVEGGDRSPLHF
TRBV27	-	15	TRBJ1-4	few	TGTGCCAGCAGTTTATCGTTCAGGGTCGGTGAAAAACTGTTTTTT	CASSLSFRVGEKLFF
TRBV6-6	-	14	TRBJ2-1	few	TGTGCCAGCAGCCACCCCGGGACTCGGAATGAGCAGTTCTTC	CASSHPGTRNEQFF
TRBV29-1	-	13	TRBJ2-3	-	TGCAGCGTTGAGAGGGGCCACACAGATACGCAGTATTTT	CSVERGHTDTQYF
TRBV29-1	-	13	TRBJ2-5	once	TGCAGCGTTGAAAGACAGGAGAGAGAGACCCAGTACTTC	CSVERQERETQYF
TRBV5-1	-	16	TRBJ2-3	-	TGCGCCAGCAGCTTGGGTGGGCCCATGGGGACAGATACGCAGTATTTT	CASSLGGPMGTDTQYF
TRBV5-4	-	15	TRBJ2-2	-	TGTGCCAGCAGCTTAGCGGGCTCGAACACCGGGGAGCTGTTTTTT	CASSLAGSNTGELFF
TRBV7-2	-	11	TRBJ2-7	few	TGTGCCATAGATAGAGCCCACGAGCAGTACTTC	CAIDRAHEQYF
TRBV18	-	13	TRBJ1-1	few	TGTGCCAGTCGGGCAGGGTTGAACACTGAAGCTTTCTTT	CASRAGLNTEAFF
TRBV10-3	TRBD1	12	TRBJ2-7	few	TGTGCCAGCAGCCGACAGGGGGACGAGCAGTACTTC	CASSRQGDEQYF
TRBV5-1	-	13	TRBJ2-4	few	TGCGCCAGCAGCTTGGGGTTGGGAAACATTCAGTACTTC	CASSLGLGNIQYF
TRBV7-2	-	14	TRBJ2-2	once	TGTGCCAGCAGCTTAGGGAGGACCACCGGGGAGCTGTTTTTT	CASSLGRTTGELFF
TRBV7-3	-	15	TRBJ1-1	few	TGTGCCAGCAGCTTAAGCTCCGGGGGGAACACTGAAGCTTTCTTT	CASSLSSGGNTEAFF
TRBV4-1	TRBD1	18	TRBJ1-1	few	TGCGCCAGCAGCCCTAACCACCGGGACAGGGGTCAGAGCACTGAAGCTTTCTTT	CASSPNHRDRGQSTEAFF
TRBV29-1	TRBD1	14	TRBJ1-4	-	TGCAGCGTTGCAGGACAGGGGATTCATGAAAAACTGTTTTTT	CSVAGQGIHEKLFF
TRBV5-4	-	14	TRBJ1-1	-	TGTGCCAGCAGCTTGAGGCAGGAGAACACTGAAGCTTTCTTT	CASSLRQENTEAFF
TRBV30	TRBD1	13	TRBJ1-4	-	TGTGCCTACGCCGGGACAGGGGATGAAAAACTGTTTTTT	CAYAGTGDEKLFF
TRBV6-5	-	14	TRBJ2-5	-	TGTGCCAGCAGCCCGACAAGCGTACAAGAGACCCAGTACTTC	CASSPTSVQETQYF
TRBV29-1	TRBD1	13	TRBJ2-2	few	TGCAGCTGCAGACAGGGGGTCACCGGGGAGCTGTTTTTT	CSCRQGVTGELFF
TRBV9	-	13	TRBJ2-3	few	TGTGCCAGCAGCGTAGAGGCGGCAGGGTCGTGGTATTTT	CASSVEAAGSWYF
TRBV5-1	TRBD1	15	TRBJ2-2	few	TGCGCCAGCAGAACCGGGACAGCGAACACCGGGGAGCTGTTTTTT	CASRTGTANTGELFF
TRBV29-1	-	14	TRBJ2-7	-	TGCAGCGTCAGAAGACAGCCATGGGACTACGAGCAGTACTTC	CSVRRQPWDYEQYF
TRBV29-1	-	15	TRBJ2-7	-	TGCAGCGTTGAACGTCCGGGGCTAAGCTCCTACGAGCAGTACTTC	CSVERPGLSSYEQYF
TRBV7-3	-	14	TRBJ2-6	-	TGTGCCAGCAGCTCCAGCTCTGGGGCCAACGTCCTGACTTTC	CASSSSSGANVLTF
TRBV29-1	-	12	TRBJ1-3	-	TGCAGCGCCTGGCTGGATGGAAACACCATATATTTT	CSAWLDGNTIYF
TRBV9	TRBD2	15	TRBJ2-1	-	TGTGCCAGCAGCGTAGATAGCGGGAGATACAATGAGCAGTTCTTC	CASSVDSGRYNEQFF
TRBV29-1	-	14	TRBJ2-7	-	TGCAGCGTTGTGGGGATGCTGGGGATCTACGAGCAGTACTTC	CSVVGMLGIYEQYF